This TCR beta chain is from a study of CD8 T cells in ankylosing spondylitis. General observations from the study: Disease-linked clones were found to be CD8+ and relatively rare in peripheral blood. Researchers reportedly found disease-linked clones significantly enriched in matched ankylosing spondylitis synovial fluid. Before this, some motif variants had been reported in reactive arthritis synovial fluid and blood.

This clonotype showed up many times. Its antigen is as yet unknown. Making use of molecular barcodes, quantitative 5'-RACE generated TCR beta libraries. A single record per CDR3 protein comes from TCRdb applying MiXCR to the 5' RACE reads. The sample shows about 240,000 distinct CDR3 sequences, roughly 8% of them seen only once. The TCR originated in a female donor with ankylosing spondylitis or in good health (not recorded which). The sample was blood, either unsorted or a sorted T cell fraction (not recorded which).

Here the CDR3 reads CASSVSPGLAGTGELFF. The DNA for the CDR3 is TGTGCCAGCAGCGTAAGTCCGGGACTCGCGGGCACCGGGGAGCTGTTTTTT. This chain uses TRBV9 with TRBJ2-2; a weak D match, TRBD2 (6 bases). The CDR3 is 17 amino acids. Per germline, CDR1 SGDLS and CDR2 YYNGEE. V shed 1 base and J shed 4 bases, with 17 bases lying between them.